The clone carrying this T cell receptor beta chain was seen only once. Its antigen is unidentified. This specimen comes from a study of blood T cells in healthy people across ages. Study outcomes and limitations: Donors of long life had a larger count of naive CD4+ cells and greater diversity than aged donors.

Trimming took 8 bases from V and 3 from J; bases not matched to a gene: 7. Germline-derived CDR1 and CDR2 are MNHEY and SVGEGT. There are 14 residues in the CDR3. It was with a sample-barcoded 5' primer and a J-beta primer mix that a second PCR of about 6 to 12 cycles was run. In TCRdb, the 5' RACE reads were re-called with MiXCR into one record per CDR3 protein. The sample records 1.8 million or so distinct CDR3 sequences, roughly 43% being singletons. The total RNA that was extracted per sample amounted to at least 6 micrograms. The specimen sequenced was blood. The chain employs TRBV6-2 or TRBV6-3 and TRBJ2-1, with 7 bases that match TRBD1. This receptor was obtained from a human donor in good health. CDR3 sequence (DNA): TGTGCCAGCGGGAAGGGACAGCTCTACAATGAGCAGTTCTTC. It yields the protein CASGKGQLYNEQFF.